The 29 T cell receptor beta chains in this list originate from one sample, sequenced in a study of Ad26.COV2.S vaccination and SARS-CoV-2 variants (dated by TCRdb to the early 2020s). The library relied on the immunoSEQ multiplex PCR assay. Sourced from immuneACCESS, this table was stored by TCRdb with only in-frame sequences that have V and J called. A share of the clones is absent; for the studies checked, an unresolved V gene accounts for under half, and the remainder has no known explanation. The sample records 400,000 to 450,000 clones, 90% of which are singletons. The top ten clonotypes cover more than 9% of the sample. The treatment or condition tag for this specimen amounts to: 19 received Ad26.COV2.S at low or high dose, single or two shots; about five received placebo; per-sample allocation not given. For vaccine and placebo recipients, repertoires were sequenced using samples collected on day 63 after the first injection.

The sample consisted of peripheral blood, taken in a trial of Ad26.COV2.S vaccine versus placebo. These receptor sequences come from a person between 18 and 65 years old who received the Ad26.COV2.S COVID-19 vaccine or a placebo.

This clone was seen a few times. The chain combines TRBV10-1 with TRBJ2-5; weak D call: TRBD1 (5 bases). Germline assignment: CDR1 WNHNN and CDR2 SYGVQD (reference sequence). Trimming took off 0 bases at V and 1 base at J, with 12 bases between the two ends. This CDR3 comprises 16 residues. CDR3 bases: TGCGCCAGCAGTGAGTCAGGGGTTCAGGTCCAAGAGACCCAGTACTTC. Amino acids: CASSESGVQVQETQYF.

The chain has TRBV7-2 and TRBJ1-4, with 9 bases that match TRBD1. Germline V gene data show CDR1 as SGHTA and CDR2 as FQGNSA. V dropped 2 bases and J dropped 8; count of bases not matched to a gene: 9. CDR3 length: 16 residues. The CDR3 coding sequence is TGTGCCAGCAGCTTAACTTCGGGACAGGGTCAAGAAAAACTGTTTTTT. Residues: CASSLTSGQGQEKLFF.

CDR3 sequence: CASSHRLHNIPNTEAFF. CDR3 nucleotide sequence: TGTGCCAGCAGTCACCGGCTGCACAATATCCCAAACACTGAAGCTTTCTTT. The genes are TRBV27 and TRBJ1-1; D is ambiguous. With 5 bases removed from V and 2 bases from J, the gap between germline ends came to 21 bases. In germline, CDR1 is MNHEY, CDR2 SMNVEV (reference sequence). CDR3 length: 17 amino acids.

This chain joins TRBV20-1 and TRBJ2-7, with D uncertain. The CDR3 is 10 residues long. Between the trimmed V and J ends, which lost 5 bases and 3 bases, there was a span of 5 bases. The germline V gene encodes CDR1 DFQATT and CDR2 SNEGSKA (reference sequence). CDR3 in amino acids: CSAEIYEQYF. The CDR3 nucleotides read TGCAGTGCTGAGATCTACGAGCAGTACTTC.

This chain links TRBV5-1 with TRBJ2-1; 9 nucleotides agree with TRBD1. Germline trimming cut 3 bases from V and 0 bases from J; bases unmatched to any gene: 1. Germline V gene data show CDR1 as SGHRS and CDR2 as YFSETQ. The CDR3 extends over 15 amino acids. The CDR3 spells CASSYRGHSYNEQFF. CDR3 sequence (DNA): TGCGCCAGCAGCTACAGGGGGCACTCCTACAATGAGCAGTTCTTC.

V usage is TRBV21-1 and J usage is TRBJ1-1; TRBD1, the table's D call, was not compared with the DNA. TRBV21-1 is reported as a pseudogene. The CDR3 has 18 amino acids. The CDR3 bases are TGTGCCAGCAGCGATCGGACAGGGGCGAAACCGTACAAATTTGAAGCTTTCTTT. Encoded protein: CASSDRTGAKPYKFEAFF.

This chain joins TRBV19 and TRBJ2-2; TRBD2 aligns across 8 bases. There are 19 residues in the CDR3. V was pared by 7 bases and J by 3 bases, with 19 bases of the junction left unmatched. Germline values: CDR1 LNHDA, CDR2 SQIVND (reference sequence). In DNA form, the CDR3 reads TGTGCCAGTACCCGTTTTCCGGGAGGGGCTAGCGGATACACCGGGGAGCTGTTTTTT. The encoded protein is CASTRFPGGASGYTGELFF.

This clone appeared a few times. The CDR3, as DNA: TGTGCCTGGAGTTCAGGGCTTAGCAATCAGCCCCAGCATTTT. It is translated as CAWSSGLSNQPQHF. This chain connects TRBV30 to TRBJ1-5; D perhaps matches TRBD1 (5 bases). Trimming pared 2 bases from V and 0 bases from J, leaving 8 bases between. Germline V gene lookup returns CDR1 GTSNPN and CDR2 SVGIG (reference sequence). The CDR3 loop spans 14 amino acids.

The chain couples TRBV27 to TRBJ2-3, with D possibly matching TRBD1 (5 bases). Germline V lookup: CDR1 MNHEY, CDR2 SMNVEV (reference sequence). This CDR3 is 14 amino acids long. V lost 5 bases and J 6 bases, leaving 15 bases between the germline ends. CDR3 residues: CASSPTRAPDTQYF. The CDR3 nucleotides read TGTGCCAGCAGTCCCACCAGGGCCCCCGATACGCAGTATTTT.

This chain joins TRBV12-3 or TRBV12-4 and TRBJ1-1; 8 bases map to TRBD1. CDR3 length equals 12 residues. Trimming took 6 bases from V and 10 from J; bases not matched to a gene: 7. In nucleotides, the CDR3 is TGTGCCAGCAGCCTGACAGGGACAGGAGCTTTCTTT. Encoded protein: CASSLTGTGAFF.

The V call is TRBV19, the J call TRBJ2-7; 11 positions match TRBD2. The CDR3 sequence is 20 residues long. The V gene's germline CDR1 is LNHDA and CDR2 SQIVND (reference sequence). The trim removed 5 bases at V and 0 bases at J, leaving 18 bases unmatched. The CDR3 nucleotides are TGTGCCAGTAGTTTCGACTCCACCGGGACTAGCGGAGAGAGCTCCTACGAGCAGTACTTC. Residues: CASSFDSTGTSGESSYEQYF.

The chain uses TRBV10-1 and TRBJ2-3, with 8 bases lining up with TRBD2. The ends lost 5 bases at V and 4 bases at J; junction bases unmatched: 8. CDR1 WNHNN and CDR2 SYGVQD come from the germline V gene (reference sequence). The CDR3 totals 15 residues. As DNA, the CDR3 is TGCGCCAGCAGTCCAGCGGGAGTAGCCGCAGATACGCAGTATTTT. It specifies CASSPAGVAADTQYF.

The chain joins TRBV11-2 to TRBJ2-7; 12 bases align to TRBD2. There are 16 residues in the CDR3. J was trimmed by 0 bases and V by 4 bases; bases with no gene match: 4. Per germline, CDR1 SGHAT and CDR2 FQNNGV. The CDR3 coding sequence is TGTGCCAGCAGCTCCGTGACTAGCGGGAGCTCCTACGAGCAGTACTTC. It encodes CASSSVTSGSSYEQYF.

With regard to this clone: One end of the junction fails to match germline, which may point to a read error. The V gene is TRBV6-5, the J gene TRBJ2-1; TRBD1 aligns across 8 bases. Per germline, CDR1 MNHEY and CDR2 SVGAGI. CDR3 length: 16 amino acids. The CDR3 sequence: CASSYLIRGLYNEQFF. CDR3 sequence (DNA): TGTGCCAGCAGCTACTTAATCAGGGGGCTCTACAATGAGCAGTTCTTC.

V is TRBV6-5 and J is TRBJ1-1, with TRBD1 matching 7 bases. Losses at the gene ends were 7 bases for V and 5 bases for J; bases not matched to a gene: 7. This CDR3 has 13 residues. Per germline, CDR1 MNHEY and CDR2 SVGAGI. The CDR3 sequence is CASTPGGGTEAFF. CDR3 DNA: TGTGCCAGCACCCCAGGGGGGGGAACTGAAGCTTTCTTT.

The chain links TRBV9 to TRBJ1-2; 9 nucleotides align to TRBD1. J gave up 4 bases and V 3 bases, and 10 bases lay outside the gene matches. The CDR3 covers 16 residues. Germline V gene sequence: CDR1 SGDLS, CDR2 YYNGEE. This CDR3 is CASSGPIGGQGYGYTF. DNA of the CDR3: TGTGCCAGCAGCGGACCGATTGGGGGACAGGGCTATGGCTACACCTTC.

The chain joins TRBV7-9 to TRBJ2-3; D not certain. The ends were cut back, 4 bases at V and 0 bases at J, with 5 bases in the middle. The germline V gene encodes CDR1 SEHNR and CDR2 FQNEAQ (reference sequence). The CDR3 has 13 amino acids. CDR3 loop: CASSSISTDTQYF. The DNA of the CDR3 is TGTGCCAGCAGCTCTATTAGCACAGATACGCAGTATTTT.

The J gene is TRBJ2-7, the V gene TRBV7-2; TRBD1 agrees at 9 bases. The CDR3 extends over 14 amino acids. J lost 2 bases, V lost 5 bases, and 4 bases had no gene match. Looked up from germline, CDR1 is SGHTA and CDR2 is FQGNSA. CDR3 sequence (DNA): TGTGCCAGCAGCCCTAGACAGGGGGCCTACGAGCAGTACTTC. Its translation is CASSPRQGAYEQYF.

This chain joins TRBV9 and TRBJ2-7; no clear D. CDR1 and CDR2 (germline): SGDLS, YYNGEE. Trimming cost V 5 bases and J 5 bases, with 11 bases left between them. This CDR3 is built from 12 residues. In DNA form, the CDR3 reads TGTGCCAGCAGGGGTGGTGGGGACGAGCAGTACTTC. Protein: CASRGGGDEQYF.

The gene calls are TRBV5-1 and TRBJ2-1; a possible D gene is TRBD2 (6 bases). The CDR3 has 14 residues. Between the trimmed V and J ends, which lost 4 bases and 5 bases, there was a span of 13 bases. Germline CDR1 and CDR2: SGHRS and YFSETQ. The CDR3 DNA sequence: TGCGCCAGCAGCCTGGGACTGGTAAACAATGAGCAGTTCTTC. It yields the protein CASSLGLVNNEQFF.

The genes are TRBV28 and TRBJ2-1, with D tentatively TRBD1 or TRBD2 (6 bases each). CDR1 MDHEN and CDR2 SYDVKM come from the germline V gene. This CDR3 is 17 amino acids long. Trimming took off 7 bases at V and 0 bases at J, with 19 bases between the two ends. As DNA, the CDR3 is TGTGCCAGCACCGCGCCGGGGGCACCGAGCTCCTACAATGAGCAGTTCTTC. This translates into CASTAPGAPSSYNEQFF. The whole variable domain, filled in from reference TRBV28 and TRBJ2-1, reads DVKVTQSSRYLVKRTGEKVFLECVQDMDHENMFWYRQDPGLGLRLIYFSYDVKMKEKGDIPEGYSVSREKKERFSLILESASTNQTSMYLCASTAPGAPSSYNEQFFGPGTRLTVL.

The V call is TRBV19, the J call TRBJ1-4, with TRBD1 matching 8 bases. The length of the CDR3 is 16 residues. Germline V gene sequence: CDR1 LNHDA, CDR2 SQIVND (reference sequence). V lost 5 bases, J lost 7 bases, and 12 bases stayed unmatched. CDR3 region: CASSPGQGAAAEKLFF. The CDR3 region has the DNA TGTGCCAGTAGTCCTGGGCAGGGGGCGGCGGCTGAAAAACTGTTTTTT.

This clone came up once. The J gene is TRBJ2-1, the V gene TRBV4-3, with 9 nucleotides matching TRBD2. CDR1 and CDR2 (germline): LGHNA, YSLEER. The CDR3 has 19 residues. V lost 1 base, J lost 4 bases, and 14 bases stayed unmatched. The CDR3 DNA is TGCGCCAGCAGCCAAGGACGACTAAGGGTAGCGGGAGCGTACAATGAGCAGTTCTTC. The encoded protein is CASSQGRLRVAGAYNEQFF.

The chain couples TRBV21-1 to TRBJ1-1. TRBV21-1 is recorded as a pseudogene. The CDR3 covers 17 residues. CDR3 in amino acids: CASSKMDRCPLNTEAFF. The CDR3 DNA reads as TGTGCCAGCAGCAAGATGGATCGTTGCCCTTTGAACACTGAAGCTTTCTTT.

The chain joins TRBV5-1 to TRBJ2-5, with 8 nucleotides matching TRBD1. The CDR3 spans 16 residues. CDR1 is SGHRS and CDR2 is YFSETQ in the germline V gene. Trimming at V came to 1 base and at J to 4 bases, leaving 9 bases not matched to a gene. The CDR3 nucleotides read TGCGCCAGCAGCTTGCAGGGCGCCAGGGGGCGAGAGACCCAGTACTTC. The encoded protein is CASSLQGARGRETQYF.

This clone has only a few counts. The V gene is TRBV9, the J gene TRBJ1-2, with unresolved D. V lost 0 bases to trimming and J lost 3 bases, with 15 bases between them. From germline, CDR1 is SGDLS and CDR2 YYNGEE. This CDR3 spans 16 amino acids. The CDR3: CASSVGAMSPYYGYTF. CDR3 DNA sequence: TGTGCCAGCAGCGTAGGTGCTATGTCGCCGTACTATGGCTACACCTTC.

V gene TRBV5-1 combines with J gene TRBJ2-1; 7 bases agree with TRBD2. Per germline, CDR1 SGHRS and CDR2 YFSETQ. V lost 0 bases, J lost 7 bases, and 13 bases stayed unmatched. This CDR3 has 17 residues. CDR3 sequence (DNA): TGCGCCAGCAGCTTGGAGATACCGTTTGGGCGGGGGAATGAGCAGTTCTTC. Amino acids: CASSLEIPFGRGNEQFF. The full variable domain, in which reference TRBV5-1 and TRBJ2-1 provide the parts outside the CDR3, is KAGVTQTPRYLIKTRGQQVTLSCSPISGHRSVSWYQQTPGQGLQFLFEYFSETQRNKGNFPGRFSGRQFSNSRSEMNVSTLELGDSALYLCASSLEIPFGRGNEQFFGPGTRLTVL.

This chain links TRBV4-3 with TRBJ2-1; TRBD1 agrees at 9 bases. This CDR3 has 17 residues. V gave up 2 bases and J gave up 4 bases; unmatched junction bases: 9. Germline values: CDR1 LGHNA, CDR2 YSLEER. The CDR3 region has the DNA TGCGCCAGCAGCCAACGGACCGGGACAGGGAGTTACAATGAGCAGTTCTTC. Protein sequence: CASSQRTGTGSYNEQFF.

V usage is TRBV9 and J usage is TRBJ2-1; 14 bases align to TRBD2. V lost 4 bases and J lost 8; bases outside the gene matches: 14. This CDR3 region has 18 residues. CDR1 is SGDLS, CDR2 YYNGEE, per germline. CDR3 sequence reads: CASSPGLAGGSWVDEQFF. CDR3 coding DNA: TGTGCCAGCAGCCCCGGACTAGCGGGAGGTTCTTGGGTTGATGAGCAGTTCTTC.